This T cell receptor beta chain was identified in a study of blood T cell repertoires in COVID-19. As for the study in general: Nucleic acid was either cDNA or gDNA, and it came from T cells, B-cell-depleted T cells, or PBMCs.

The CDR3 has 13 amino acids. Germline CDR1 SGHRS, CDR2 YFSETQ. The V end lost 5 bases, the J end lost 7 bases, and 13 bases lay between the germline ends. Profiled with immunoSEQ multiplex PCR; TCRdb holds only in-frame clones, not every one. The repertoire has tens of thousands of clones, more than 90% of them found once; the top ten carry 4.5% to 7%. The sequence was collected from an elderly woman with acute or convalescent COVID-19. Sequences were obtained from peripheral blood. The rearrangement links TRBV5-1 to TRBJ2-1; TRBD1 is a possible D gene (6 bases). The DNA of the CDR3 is TGCGCCAGCAGTTTAACAGGGAAGAATGAGCAGTTCTTC. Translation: CASSLTGKNEQFF. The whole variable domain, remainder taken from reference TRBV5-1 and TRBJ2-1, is KAGVTQTPRYLIKTRGQQVTLSCSPISGHRSVSWYQQTPGQGLQFLFEYFSETQRNKGNFPGRFSGRQFSNSRSEMNVSTLELGDSALYLCASSLTGKNEQFFGPGTRLTVL.